The next 15 T cell receptor beta chains were all read from a single sample in a study of blood T cells in healthy people across ages. Together with a sample-barcoded 5' primer, a J-beta primer mix was included in a second PCR lasting roughly 6 to 12 cycles. A single record per CDR3 protein comes from TCRdb applying MiXCR to the 5' RACE reads. The sample has over a million distinct CDR3 sequences; almost 25% are singletons. The data were also submitted as part of a second study, on T cells of mothers and their children.

Input material: blood. The receptor source for this set is a girl aged 2 to 9 in good health.

This clonotype was seen only a few times. The V and J genes are TRBV20-1 and TRBJ1-5; maybe TRBD1 (6 bases). Germline CDR1 reads DFQATT; CDR2 reads SNEGSKA (reference sequence). CDR3 length equals 15 residues. Trimming took 1 base from V and 3 from J, leaving 13 bases between them. The DNA for the CDR3 is TGCAGTGCTAGAGTATCCAGGGGCCTCAATCAGCCCCAGCATTTT. It translates to CSARVSRGLNQPQHF.

CDR3 nucleotides: TGTGCCAGCAGGCCTCCCGCTACCGGGGAGCTGTTTTTT. Protein sequence: CASRPPATGELFF. This chain links TRBV6-6 with TRBJ2-2; D is undetermined. Germline V gene data show CDR1 as MNHNY and CDR2 as SVGAGI (reference sequence). The CDR3 is 13 amino acids. V was trimmed by 6 bases and J by 5 bases, leaving 10 bases between them.

The chain is built from TRBV7-9 and TRBJ2-5; 9 positions match TRBD2. The better agreement between TRBJ2-7 and the DNA end casts doubt on the J call. CDR1 and CDR2 (germline): SEHNR, FQNEAQ (reference sequence). There are 15 residues in the CDR3. CDR3 in DNA: TGTGCCAGCAGCTTACGGGGCGGGAGGGACTACGAGCAGTACTTC. Translating it yields CASSLRGGRDYEQYF.

V gene TRBV12-3 or TRBV12-4 combines with J gene TRBJ2-5; no reliable D call. The J call may be wrong; the DNA end is better matched by TRBJ2-7. This CDR3 is 14 amino acids long. CDR3 region: CASSLSGWAYEQYF. CDR3 DNA sequence: TGTGCCAGCAGTTTAAGTGGATGGGCCTACGAGCAGTACTTC.

This clonotype came up a few times. This chain connects TRBV28 to TRBJ2-7; 10 bases agree with TRBD1. The junction had 8 bases not matched to a gene; V was cut back by 6 bases and J by 3 bases. Per germline, CDR1 MDHEN and CDR2 SYDVKM. The CDR3 spans 15 residues. The DNA of the CDR3 is TGTGCCAGCAGACTACCGGGACAGGGGTACTACGAGCAGTACTTC. Its protein is CASRLPGQGYYEQYF.

The rearrangement links TRBV28 to TRBJ1-3; D unclear. The CDR3 loop spans 14 amino acids. CDR1 MDHEN and CDR2 SYDVKM come from the germline V gene. V lost 4 bases and J 3 bases, leaving 10 bases between the germline ends. The CDR3 coding sequence is TGTGCCAGCAGTTACGTGAACTATGGAAACACCATATATTTT. Its protein product is CASSYVNYGNTIYF. Full variable domain (outside the CDR3, taken from reference TRBV28 and TRBJ1-3): DVKVTQSSRYLVKRTGEKVFLECVQDMDHENMFWYRQDPGLGLRLIYFSYDVKMKEKGDIPEGYSVSREKKERFSLILESASTNQTSMYLCASSYVNYGNTIYFGEGSWLTVV.

This clonotype has just a few counts. The J gene is TRBJ2-1, the V gene TRBV20-1; D gene ambiguous. This CDR3 spans 12 amino acids. V lost 7 bases and J 4 bases, leaving 11 bases between the germline ends. Germline loops: CDR1 DFQATT, CDR2 SNEGSKA (reference sequence). The CDR3 DNA is TGCAGTGTCCAAGGGATTTACAATGAGCAGTTCTTC. Translation: CSVQGIYNEQFF.

The V call is TRBV19, the J call TRBJ1-5; no reliable D call. The CDR3 loop spans 15 amino acids. Deletions cut 3 bases from V and 5 bases from J, with 14 bases between. Germline CDR1 and CDR2: LNHDA and SQIVND (reference sequence). DNA of the CDR3: TGTGCCAGTAGTATTTTCTGGGGAATGGATCAGCCCCAGCATTTT. Residues: CASSIFWGMDQPQHF.

The chain employs TRBV27 and TRBJ2-5, with D perhaps TRBD2 (7 bases). Trimming cost V 3 bases and J 5 bases, with 19 bases left between them. The germline CDR1 and CDR2 sequences are MNHEY and SMNVEV (reference sequence). The CDR3 loop spans 16 amino acids. In nucleotides, the CDR3 is TGTGCCAGCAGTTTGCGGGGGCCTCGCGAGATTGAGACCCAGTACTTC. This gives the protein CASSLRGPREIETQYF.

The CDR3, as DNA: TGCGCCAGCAGCCTTAATATGGGGAGAGAGGCGACCCAGTACTTC. This translates into CASSLNMGREATQYF. V is TRBV4-3 and J is TRBJ2-5, with D maybe TRBD2 (5 bases). Germline CDR1 is LGHNA and CDR2 is YSLEER. The CDR3 contains 15 residues. V was cut by 4 bases and J by 7 bases, with 19 bases left in between.

This clonotype was detected a few times. The rearrangement joins TRBV28 to TRBJ2-6; tentatively, D is TRBD2 (6 bases). CDR3 length: 22 amino acids. Trimming pared 5 bases from V and 0 bases from J, leaving 29 bases between. Per germline, CDR1 MDHEN and CDR2 SYDVKM. Here the CDR3 DNA reads TGTGCCAGCAGTCCCCCCGTTCGGGGGAACCTTGAGTTCAACTCTGGGGCCAACGTCCTGACTTTC. Its translation is CASSPPVRGNLEFNSGANVLTF.

The CDR3 loop is CSARDPAWQETQYF. CDR3 nucleotide sequence: TGCAGTGCTAGAGATCCGGCTTGGCAAGAGACCCAGTACTTC. The chain uses TRBV20-1 and TRBJ2-5; D is undetermined. V gave up 0 bases and J gave up 2 bases, with 10 bases separating them. In germline, CDR1 is DFQATT, CDR2 SNEGSKA (reference sequence). This CDR3 spans 14 amino acids.

V usage is TRBV18 and J usage is TRBJ2-7, with 9 bases aligning to TRBD2. V was clipped by 4 bases and J by 0 bases; unmatched bases: 4. Germline V CDR1 and CDR2: KGHSH, LQKENI. The CDR3 is 15 residues long. CDR3 residues: CASSHSGSPSYEQYF. CDR3 bases: TGTGCCAGCTCACATAGCGGGAGTCCCTCCTACGAGCAGTACTTC.

J is TRBJ2-2 and V is TRBV12-3 or TRBV12-4, with D perhaps assigned TRBD1 or TRBD2 (5 bases each). Trimming removed 0 bases at V and 7 bases at J, with 12 bases between. The CDR3 loop spans 15 amino acids. DNA for the CDR3: TGTGCCAGCAGTTTAGCGCTGGTGAGGGGCGGGGAGCTGTTTTTT. This codes for CASSLALVRGGELFF.

This clonotype was seen just once. The chain links TRBV5-1 to TRBJ1-1, with D hard to call. The CDR3 sequence is 9 residues long. CDR1 SGHRS and CDR2 YFSETQ come from the germline V gene. V lost 4 bases, J lost 9 bases, and 4 bases lay in between. The DNA for the CDR3 is TGCGCCAGCAGCCCCCAAGCTTTCTTT. It is translated as CASSPQAFF.